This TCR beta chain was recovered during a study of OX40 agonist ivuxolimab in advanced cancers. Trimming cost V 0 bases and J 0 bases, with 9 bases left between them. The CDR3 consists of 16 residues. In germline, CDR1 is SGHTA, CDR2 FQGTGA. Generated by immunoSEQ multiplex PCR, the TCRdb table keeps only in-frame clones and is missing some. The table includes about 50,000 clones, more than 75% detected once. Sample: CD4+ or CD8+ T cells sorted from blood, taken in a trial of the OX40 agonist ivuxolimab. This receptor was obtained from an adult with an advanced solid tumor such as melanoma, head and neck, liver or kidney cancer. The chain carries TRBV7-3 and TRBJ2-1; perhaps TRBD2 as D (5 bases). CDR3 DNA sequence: TGTGCCAGCAGCTTAACCGGGGAAAGCTCCTACAATGAGCAGTTCTTC. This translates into CASSLTGESSYNEQFF.